This entry lists 30 T cell receptor beta chains sequenced from one sample in a study of blood T cell repertoires in COVID-19. Sequencing was performed with immunoSEQ multiplex PCR; in TCRdb, only in-frame clones are kept and a portion is missing. The sample holds around 100,000 clones, more than 75% seen once. The source material was peripheral blood. All receptors derive from a woman in her 40s with acute or convalescent COVID-19.

This chain joins TRBV21-1 and TRBJ1-3; the table's D gene call, TRBD1, was not cross checked with the DNA. TRBV21-1 is flagged as a pseudogene. This CDR3 contains 12 residues. The CDR3 spells CDQDRIGNTIYF. CDR3 nucleotides: TGTGACCAAGACAGGATTGGAAACACCATATATTTT.

This clone was detected only a few times. The rearrangement uses TRBV12-5 and TRBJ1-1, with TRBD1 matching over 7 bases. The CDR3 is 13 residues long. Germline assignment: CDR1 LGHNT and CDR2 FRNRAP. Trimming at V came to 6 bases and at J to 5 bases, leaving 6 bases not matched to a gene. CDR3: CASGLRGSTEAFF. For the CDR3, the DNA is TGTGCTAGTGGCCTCAGGGGGTCAACTGAAGCTTTCTTT.

The chain recombines TRBV7-9 with TRBJ1-1; unclear D gene. Germline V gene data show CDR1 as SEHNR and CDR2 as FQNEAQ (reference sequence). The CDR3 consists of 14 residues. Trimming pared 4 bases from V and 1 base from J, leaving 10 bases between. In DNA, the CDR3 is TGTGCCAGCAGCTACCCCCCGGGGAACACTGAAGCTTTCTTT. This translates into CASSYPPGNTEAFF. Together with reference TRBV7-9 and TRBJ1-1, the CDR3 gives the full variable domain: DTGVSQNPRHKITKRGQNVTFRCDPISEHNRLYWYRQTLGQGPEFLTYFQNEAQLEKSRLLSDRFSAERPKGSFSTLEIQRTEQGDSAMYLCASSYPPGNTEAFFGQGTRLTVV.

The CDR3 here is CASRADKLPNQPQHF. CDR3 nucleotide sequence: TGTGCCAGCAGAGCTGACAAGCTTCCCAATCAGCCCCAGCATTTT. The chain is built from TRBV2 and TRBJ1-5; D unclear. The CDR3 covers 15 residues. Germline loops: CDR1 SNHLY, CDR2 FYNNEI. Between the trimmed V and J ends, which lost 6 bases and 3 bases, there was a span of 15 bases.

The chain employs TRBV7-9 and TRBJ1-3, with 9 bases aligning to TRBD1. The germline V gene encodes CDR1 SEHNR and CDR2 FQNEAQ (reference sequence). Unmatched junction bases numbered 1, after V lost 2 bases and J lost 2 bases. The CDR3 extends over 15 amino acids. The CDR3 here is CASSLRQGAGNTIYF. For the CDR3, the DNA is TGTGCCAGCAGCTTAAGACAGGGGGCTGGAAACACCATATATTTT.

This clone was seen a handful of times. V is TRBV7-2 and J is TRBJ2-7, with D perhaps TRBD1 (6 bases). With 4 bases removed from V and 0 bases from J, the gap between germline ends came to 19 bases. The CDR3 totals 17 residues. Germline values: CDR1 SGHTA, CDR2 FQGNSA. The CDR3 DNA reads TGTGCCAGCAGCTCTATTTACGACAGGCAGAGCTCCTACGAGCAGTACTTC. Protein sequence: CASSSIYDRQSSYEQYF.

This chain connects TRBV24-1 to TRBJ2-5; 10 positions match TRBD1. J was trimmed by 8 bases and V by 3 bases; bases with no gene match: 11. Germline CDR1 and CDR2: KGHDR and SFDVKD. The CDR3 sequence is 16 residues long. Written as DNA, the CDR3 is TGTGCCACCAGTGATCCGGGACAGGGGAGCCCGGGTACCCAGTACTTC. It encodes CATSDPGQGSPGTQYF.

In regard to this clone: Compared with germline, one end of the junction differs, possibly owing to a read error. This sequence joins TRBV11-2 and TRBJ2-7; TRBD1 aligns across 12 bases. The CDR3 extends over 15 amino acids. CDR1 SGHAT and CDR2 FQNNGV come from the germline V gene. CDR3 nucleotide sequence: TGTGCCAGCAGTTTAGCCGGGACAGGGGGCAATGAGCAGTACTTC. This translates into CASSLAGTGGNEQYF.

The gene calls are TRBV19 and TRBJ1-1; 9 bases fit TRBD1. The CDR3 is made up of 14 amino acids. Unmatched junction bases numbered 9, after V lost 5 bases and J lost 8 bases. Germline assignment: CDR1 LNHDA and CDR2 SQIVND (reference sequence). The CDR3 protein is CASSHPRDRVEAFF. The CDR3 nucleotides read TGTGCCAGTAGTCATCCGAGGGACAGGGTCGAAGCTTTCTTT.

The chain links TRBV7-9 to TRBJ1-1; D not resolved. Germline V lookup: CDR1 SEHNR, CDR2 FQNEAQ (reference sequence). The V end lost 1 base, the J end lost 5 bases, and 8 bases lay between the germline ends. There are 13 residues in the CDR3. CDR3 bases: TGTGCCAGCAGCTTAGAAGAGAGAACTGAAGCTTTCTTT. It translates to CASSLEERTEAFF.

The rearrangement links TRBV3-1 (or the pseudogene TRBV3-2) to TRBJ1-1; D not certain. The ends were cut back, 2 bases at V and 11 bases at J, with 18 bases in the middle. Germline V gives CDR1 LGHDT, CDR2 YNNKEL (reference sequence). The CDR3 is 14 residues long. The CDR3, as DNA: TGTGCCAGCAGCCAAATCGAGGCGCGAGGGAATGCTTTCTTT. It codes for CASSQIEARGNAFF.

V usage is TRBV5-1 and J usage is TRBJ1-2; D not certain. Trimming stripped 1 base from V and 1 base from J, with 8 bases between. Per the germline V gene, CDR1 is SGHRS and CDR2 is YFSETQ. The CDR3 is 14 residues long. Here the CDR3 DNA reads TGCGCCAGCAGCTTGATGGCAGATAACTATGGCTACACCTTC. Translation gives CASSLMADNYGYTF.

The chain recombines TRBV5-1 with TRBJ1-6; perhaps TRBD1 as D (5 bases). This CDR3 has 13 residues. The V gene's germline CDR1 is SGHRS and CDR2 YFSETQ. The V and J ends lost 2 bases and 5 bases respectively, with 5 bases between them. Here the CDR3 reads CASSFRDNSPLHF. Here the CDR3 DNA reads TGCGCCAGCAGCTTCAGGGATAATTCACCCCTCCACTTT.

The rearrangement joins TRBV4-1 to TRBJ2-2, with 9 bases that match TRBD2. Germline V gives CDR1 MGHRA, CDR2 YSYEKL. The CDR3 runs to 17 residues. J was trimmed by 7 bases and V by 1 base; bases with no gene match: 10. In nucleotides, the CDR3 is TGCGCCAGCAGCCAAGGGGTAGCGGGGGCCGGGGTCGGGGAGCTGTTTTTT. Protein sequence: CASSQGVAGAGVGELFF.

V usage is TRBV19 and J usage is TRBJ2-7; 8 bases fit TRBD1. The CDR3 spans 15 residues. The germline V gene has CDR1 LNHDA and CDR2 SQIVND (reference sequence). With V trimmed by 5 bases and J by 2 bases, 8 bases remained unmatched. The CDR3 is CASSPGQGLTYEQYF. The CDR3 DNA reads TGTGCCAGTAGTCCCGGACAGGGCCTCACCTACGAGCAGTACTTC. Full variable domain (remainder filled in from reference TRBV19 and TRBJ2-7): DGGITQSPKYLFRKEGQNVTLSCEQNLNHDAMYWYRQDPGQGLRLIYYSQIVNDFQKGDIAEGYSVSREKKESFPLTVTSAQKNPTAFYLCASSPGQGLTYEQYFGPGTRLTVT.

The V call is TRBV5-5, the J call TRBJ1-2, with TRBD1 matching 9 bases. The CDR3 sequence is 16 residues long. The germline CDR1 and CDR2 sequences are SGHKS and YYEKEE (reference sequence). With V trimmed by 4 bases and J by 4 bases, 11 bases remained unmatched. CDR3 protein: CASSLARDRVAYGYTF. The CDR3 region has the DNA TGTGCCAGCAGCCTGGCGAGGGACAGGGTTGCCTATGGCTACACCTTC. Based on the CDR3 plus reference TRBV5-5 and TRBJ1-2, the full variable domain is DAGVTQSPTHLIKTRGQQVTLRCSPISGHKSVSWYQQVLGQGPQFIFQYYEKEERGRGNFPDRFSARQFPNYSSELNVNALLLGDSALYLCASSLARDRVAYGYTFGSGTRLTVV.

The V gene is TRBV27, the J gene TRBJ2-5; D might be TRBD1 (5 bases). Germline-derived CDR1 and CDR2 are MNHEY and SMNVEV (reference sequence). The CDR3 sequence is 14 residues long. V lost 6 bases, J lost 4 bases, and 15 bases lay in between. The CDR3 DNA follows: TGTGCCAGCAGGAAATCAGGGTTCCGAGAGACCCAGTACTTC. Amino acid sequence: CASRKSGFRETQYF.

This chain uses TRBV5-8 with TRBJ2-3, with 12 bases that match TRBD2. After removal of 0 bases from V and 0 bases from J, the junction contained 5 bases not matched to a gene. Germline values: CDR1 SGHTS, CDR2 YDEGEE. The length of the CDR3 is 18 residues. The CDR3 loop reads CASSLGLAGVPSTDTQYF. CDR3 nucleotide sequence: TGTGCCAGCAGCTTGGGACTAGCGGGGGTCCCTAGCACAGATACGCAGTATTTT.

This CDR3 reads CASSSGGIVGNTIYF. CDR3 bases: TGTGCCAGCAGCTCGGGGGGGATTGTTGGAAACACCATATATTTT. The V and J genes are TRBV5-8 and TRBJ1-3; possible D gene TRBD1, 5 bases. With 3 bases removed from V and 3 bases from J, the gap between germline ends came to 13 bases. The germline gives CDR1 SGHTS, CDR2 YDEGEE. This CDR3 contains 15 residues.

The gene calls are TRBV2 and TRBJ2-3, with 9 nucleotides matching TRBD1. V dropped 6 bases and J dropped 3; count of bases not matched to a gene: 4. Germline V gene lookup returns CDR1 SNHLY and CDR2 FYNNEI. The CDR3 runs 14 residues. CDR3 coding DNA: TGTGCCAGCAGCAGACAGGGGGTGACAGATACGCAGTATTTT. Protein product: CASSRQGVTDTQYF.

This clone was found a few times. The V and J genes are TRBV29-1 and TRBJ1-5; D unclear. The CDR3 has 15 residues. Trimming shortened V by 6 bases and J by 0 bases, and 15 bases separated the two germline ends. Germline V gene sequence: CDR1 SQVTM, CDR2 ANQGSEA. The CDR3 reads CSVGNRRSSNQPQHF. The CDR3, as DNA: TGCAGCGTCGGAAACAGAAGAAGTAGCAATCAGCCCCAGCATTTT.

This clone showed up just once. The chain joins TRBV30 to TRBJ2-1; D gene unclear. Germline V gives CDR1 GTSNPN, CDR2 SVGIG (reference sequence). Trimming left V 4 bases short and J 0 bases short, with 13 bases between. This CDR3 comprises 15 residues. CDR3 DNA sequence: TGTGCCTGGACCCAACGGTTGAGCTCCTACAATGAGCAGTTCTTC. Encoded protein: CAWTQRLSSYNEQFF.

J is TRBJ1-2 and V is TRBV7-2, with TRBD1 matching over 7 bases. CDR1 is SGHTA, CDR2 FQGNSA, per germline. There are 16 residues in the CDR3. The ends lost 1 base at V and 5 bases at J; junction bases unmatched: 10. CDR3 in DNA: TGTGCCAGCAGCTTAGGAGGGGGCGTAGCGAAATATGGCTACACCTTC. It yields the protein CASSLGGGVAKYGYTF.

This clone came up once. V is TRBV18 and J is TRBJ2-3; 7 positions match TRBD2. Germline CDR1 KGHSH, CDR2 LQKENI. The CDR3 is 15 amino acids. Trimming removed 4 bases from V and 0 bases from J; junction bases left unmatched: 4. The CDR3 spells CASSRDYLSTDTQYF. The CDR3 bases are TGTGCCAGCTCACGGGACTACCTGAGCACAGATACGCAGTATTTT.

The chain has TRBV9 and TRBJ2-3; TRBD1 is a possible D gene (6 bases). Trimming took off 7 bases at V and 2 bases at J, with 14 bases between the two ends. Germline CDR1 SGDLS, CDR2 YYNGEE. The CDR3 loop spans 14 amino acids. CDR3 coding DNA: TGTGCCAGCGGGGCTAGGGGGAACACAGATACGCAGTATTTT. It encodes CASGARGNTDTQYF.

The chain recombines TRBV30 with TRBJ1-2; 7 nucleotides agree with TRBD1. With 7 bases clipped from V and 1 base from J, the junction kept 6 bases outside the gene matches. The V gene's germline CDR1 is GTSNPN and CDR2 SVGIG (reference sequence). The CDR3 totals 13 residues. The CDR3 protein is CAYRDSINYGYTF. The CDR3 DNA reads TGTGCCTATCGGGACAGCATTAACTATGGCTACACCTTC. The variable domain in full, with the rest retrieved from reference TRBV30 and TRBJ1-2, is SQTIHQWPATLVQPVGSPLSLECTVEGTSNPNLYWYRQAAGRGLQLLFYSVGIGQISSEVPQNLSASRPQDRQFILSSKKLLLSDSGFYLCAYRDSINYGYTFGSGTRLTVV.

The chain is built from TRBV6-5 and TRBJ2-5, with 9 bases lining up with TRBD1. J gave up 7 bases and V 7 bases, and 10 bases lay outside the gene matches. Germline V gives CDR1 MNHEY, CDR2 SVGAGI. The CDR3 is 14 residues long. In DNA, the CDR3 is TGTGCCAGCAACAAGAACAGGGGGCTAGGGACCCAGTACTTC. Protein: CASNKNRGLGTQYF.

V is TRBV6-5 and J is TRBJ1-6; 10 nucleotides match TRBD1. V was pared by 6 bases and J by 7 bases, with 6 bases of the junction left unmatched. Germline CDR1 reads MNHEY; CDR2 reads SVGAGI. The CDR3 sequence is 15 residues long. DNA for the CDR3: TGTGCCAGCAGCCGGACAGGGGGTTTGAATTCACCCCTCCACTTT. Its protein product is CASSRTGGLNSPLHF.

The genes are TRBV19 and TRBJ1-1; D may be TRBD1 (5 bases). The germline V gene has CDR1 LNHDA and CDR2 SQIVND (reference sequence). V lost 5 bases and J lost 1, with 14 bases in between. The CDR3 runs to 15 residues. The CDR3 DNA sequence: TGTGCCAGTAGTGTCTCGACAGCGCCGAACACTGAAGCTTTCTTT. Amino acid sequence: CASSVSTAPNTEAFF.

This sequence joins TRBV5-6 and TRBJ2-4; 10 bases line up with TRBD2. J lost 3 bases, V lost 4 bases, and 10 bases had no gene match. This CDR3 comprises 17 residues. From germline, CDR1 is SGHDT and CDR2 YYEEEE. The CDR3 nucleotides are TGTGCCAGCAGCACCCGGGGGCTAGCGGGGGTCAAAAACATTCAGTACTTC. Translating gives CASSTRGLAGVKNIQYF. Full variable domain (outside the CDR3, taken from reference TRBV5-6 and TRBJ2-4): DAGVTQSPTHLIKTRGQQVTLRCSPKSGHDTVSWYQQALGQGPQFIFQYYEEEERQRGNFPDRFSGHQFPNYSSELNVNALLLGDSALYLCASSTRGLAGVKNIQYFGAGTRLSVL.